Below, one TCR beta chain is given with its context. The antigen is not known. This specimen comes from a study of Ad26.COV2.S vaccination and SARS-CoV-2 variants. About the study: Dosing was one shot or two shots 56 days apart. Study-wide results and caveats: Spike-specific responses of CD8+ and CD4+ T cells were reported to display substantial breadth after vaccination. Across vaccine and placebo recipients, the breadth of non-spike TCRs was similar.

Deletions cut 1 base from V and 2 bases from J, with 12 bases between. Germline loops: CDR1 SGHDN, CDR2 FVKESK. The CDR3 is 15 residues long. Noted treatment: some 20 received Ad26.COV2.S at low or high dose, single or two shots; roughly five received placebo; per-sample allocation not given. At day 63 after the first vaccine or placebo injection, samples were drawn. Sequencing was performed with immunoSEQ multiplex PCR; in TCRdb, only in-frame clones are kept and a portion is missing. Found here are 510,000 or so clones, about 83% of them singletons; the top ten hold 9.5% to 15%. This receptor was identified in a person aged 18-65 years who received the Ad26.COV2.S COVID-19 vaccine or a placebo. The sample consisted of peripheral blood, taken in a trial of Ad26.COV2.S vaccine versus placebo. The rearrangement uses TRBV14 and TRBJ2-7; D is ambiguous. The CDR3 region is CASSQVQSPTYEQYF. The CDR3 bases are TGTGCCAGCAGCCAAGTTCAATCGCCGACCTACGAGCAGTACTTC.